This T cell receptor (beta chain) was identified during a study of Tregs in tolerant kidney transplant recipients. Study conclusions and caveats: Biological reproducibility was not directly addressed, but technical replication error appeared minimal. Expanding Tregs on activated donor B cells appeared to best identify donor-specific TCRbeta clones. Validation in larger populations is needed because few patients were studied.

Unstimulated regulatory T cells (CD4+CD25+CD127-), CD4+CD25- non-regulatory cells, CD4 and CD8 cells were FACS-sorted from thawed PBMCs. CDR3 length: 16 amino acids. Trimming removed 4 bases from V and 2 bases from J; junction bases left unmatched: 10. Germline V gene data show CDR1 as LNHDA and CDR2 as SQIVND (reference sequence). Generated by immunoSEQ multiplex PCR, the TCRdb table keeps only in-frame clones and is missing some. This table has about 68,000 clones, 84% appearing once. Of note for this clone: Its antigen is not known.

This chain connects TRBV19 to TRBJ1-1, with 7 bases that match TRBD1. This TCR was sampled from a human donor in good health. The specimen sequenced was CD4+ T cells from blood. CDR3 loop: CASSSPRGRPNTEAFF. The CDR3 region has the DNA TGTGCCAGTAGTAGCCCTAGGGGGCGGCCCAACACTGAAGCTTTCTTT.